This TCR beta chain was observed in a study of blood T cell dynamics during melanoma immunotherapy. The time point denotes: pre-treatment baseline. Samples come from before therapy and from week 3 after the first blockade cycle. Disease control meant complete response, partial response or stable disease at 12 weeks. Patients had no prior systemic cancer treatment, immunosuppressants or other active cancers. Repertoires were generated with immunoSEQ multiplex PCR, while TCRdb's copy carries only in-frame clones and drops some. Of about 6,300 clones in the sample, 92% were seen once. Specimen: cell-free DNA from blood, collected from a patient treated with checkpoint blockade. The clonotype comes from a human donor with melanoma.

For the CDR3, the DNA is TGTGCCAGCAGCGTACTTGGCAGGAACACTGAAGCTTTCTTT. This gives the protein CASSVLGRNTEAFF. The rearrangement uses TRBV9 and TRBJ1-1; D not certain. The CDR3 has 14 residues. V was trimmed by 1 base and J by 1 base, leaving 8 bases between them. Germline V gene data show CDR1 as SGDLS and CDR2 as YYNGEE.